This T cell receptor (beta chain) appears in the sequencing data of a study of cytomegalovirus exposure and HLA in healthy donors. The PCR ran on 60 Vbeta and 13 Jbeta primers. The data were produced by immunoSEQ multiplex PCR, yet TCRdb's version contains in-frame clones alone and is incomplete. The sample includes about 170,000 clones, approximately 78% of them seen just once. This CDR3 spans 19 amino acids. Germline V gene data show CDR1 as MDHEN and CDR2 as SYDVKM. Trimming stripped 10 bases from V and 0 bases from J, with 28 bases between. The chain uses TRBV28 and TRBJ2-1, with a weak D call TRBD2 (6 bases). The source material was PBMCs. The TCR comes from a woman under 30 in good health and CMV-seronegative. Here the CDR3 reads CAINPRVVDGSRSYNEQFF. For the CDR3, the DNA is TGTGCCATTAACCCAAGGGTAGTGGACGGGAGTCGCTCCTACAATGAGCAGTTCTTC.